This TCR beta chain derives from a study of CD8+CD57+ T cells in acquired aplastic anemia. Study in general: The study obtained an average of 3.2 ug of DNA from sorted CD4+ and CD8+ cells.

Individuals selected for sequencing had exhibited CD8+CD57+ cell expansion on flow cytometry. Every patient had severe acquired aplastic anemia. Study-wide points: Overlapping CD8+ CDR3 repertoires of patients and controls contained around 30 shared sequences.

This CDR3 has 16 amino acids. From germline, CDR1 is DFQATT and CDR2 SNEGSKA (reference sequence). Losses at the gene ends were 5 bases for V and 0 bases for J; bases not matched to a gene: 10. This clonotype was observed many times. Its antigen is currently unknown. Template material for TCR beta VDJ and CDR3 profiling consisted of genomic DNA. TCRdb fed the reads into MiXCR, producing one record per CDR3 protein. Here the sample spans over 150,000 distinct CDR3 sequences, about three fifths being singletons. Material: sorted CD4+, CD8+, or CD8+CD57+ T cells (not recorded which) from PBMCs. The V and J genes are TRBV20-1 and TRBJ1-5, with 7 bases lining up with TRBD1. This clonotype was sampled from a human donor with aplastic anemia. The CDR3 coding sequence is TGCAGTGCTGGAACCGGGACAGCTTATAGCAATCAGCCCCAGCATTTT. Amino acids: CSAGTGTAYSNQPQHF.